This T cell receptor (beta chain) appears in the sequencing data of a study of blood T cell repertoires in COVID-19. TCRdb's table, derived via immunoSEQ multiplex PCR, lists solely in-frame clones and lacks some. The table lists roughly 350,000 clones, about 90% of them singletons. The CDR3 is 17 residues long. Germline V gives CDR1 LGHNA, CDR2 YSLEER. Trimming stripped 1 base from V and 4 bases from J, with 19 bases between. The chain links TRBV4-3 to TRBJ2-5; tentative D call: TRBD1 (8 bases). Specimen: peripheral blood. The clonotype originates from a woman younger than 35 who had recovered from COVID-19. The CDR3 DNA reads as TGCGCCAGCAGCCAAGGCCCCCGGACAGGGAGGGCAGAGACCCAGTACTTC. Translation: CASSQGPRTGRAETQYF.